Following are 10 T cell receptor beta chains from one sample sequenced in a study of cytomegalovirus exposure and HLA in healthy donors. Some clones are missing from TCRdb's copy, which holds only in-frame ones; the method was immunoSEQ multiplex PCR. The sample records 150,000 or so clones, roughly 80% being singletons. Sequenced input: PBMCs. The receptors come from a man aged 25 to 40 in good health and CMV-seropositive.

The chain combines TRBV9 with TRBJ2-2; D possibly corresponds to TRBD2 (6 bases). Trimming stripped 0 bases from V and 0 bases from J, with 12 bases between. CDR3 length: 17 residues. Germline assignment: CDR1 SGDLS and CDR2 YYNGEE. The CDR3 spells CASSVGTGVANTGELFF. Here the CDR3 DNA reads TGTGCCAGCAGCGTAGGGACGGGGGTGGCGAACACCGGGGAGCTGTTTTTT.

The chain recombines TRBV4-1 with TRBJ2-4, with a tentative D call TRBD1 (5 bases). Per the germline V gene, CDR1 is MGHRA and CDR2 is YSYEKL. This CDR3 has 16 residues. V was shortened by 0 bases and J by 12 bases, with 21 bases between the two germline ends. CDR3 bases: TGCGCCAGCAGCCAAGAGGGTGTTCGGACACCCAAACCTCAGTACTTC. It specifies CASSQEGVRTPKPQYF.

V usage is TRBV28 and J usage is TRBJ1-1; 7 nucleotides agree with TRBD1. V lost 6 bases, J lost 1 base, and 2 bases stayed unmatched. The CDR3 is 13 residues long. Germline V gives CDR1 MDHEN, CDR2 SYDVKM. CDR3 DNA sequence: TGTGCCAGCAGGGGACAGTGGAACACTGAAGCTTTCTTT. As protein: CASRGQWNTEAFF.

The rearrangement links TRBV10-1 to TRBJ1-2, with 7 bases lining up with TRBD1. Germline V gene sequence: CDR1 WNHNN, CDR2 SYGVQD (reference sequence). Trimming took 6 bases from V and 4 from J; bases not matched to a gene: 5. This CDR3 contains 13 residues. DNA for the CDR3: TGCGCCAGCAGGACCGACAGGGCCTATGGCTACACCTTC. Translating it yields CASRTDRAYGYTF.

This clone came up once. The rearrangement uses TRBV11-2 and TRBJ2-4, with D tentatively TRBD2 (6 bases). Germline CDR1 reads SGHAT; CDR2 reads FQNNGV. Deletions cut 4 bases from V and 0 bases from J, with 19 bases between. The CDR3 spans 18 residues. The DNA of the CDR3 is TGTGCCAGCAGCTCCCCCCAAGGGCGGGGAATAGCCAAAAACATTCAGTACTTC. Its translation is CASSSPQGRGIAKNIQYF.

This sequence joins TRBV6-5 and TRBJ1-2; the match to TRBD1 covers 7 bases. The CDR3 sequence is 16 residues long. Germline V lookup: CDR1 MNHEY, CDR2 SVGAGI. V lost 0 bases, J lost 5 bases, and 9 bases stayed unmatched. In DNA form, the CDR3 reads TGTGCCAGCAGTTACTCGACTCAGGGGGTTCCGTATGGCTACACCTTC. Its protein is CASSYSTQGVPYGYTF.

This clone showed up just once. The rearrangement uses TRBV27 and TRBJ1-2; 8 nucleotides line up with TRBD1. The CDR3 totals 18 residues. Germline assignment: CDR1 MNHEY and CDR2 SMNVEV (reference sequence). V was pared by 6 bases and J by 1 base, with 16 bases of the junction left unmatched. Here the CDR3 reads CASRIDRGLIRDNYGYTF. CDR3 nucleotides: TGTGCCAGCAGAATCGACAGGGGCCTCATCCGGGATAACTATGGCTACACCTTC.

V gene TRBV6-4 combines with J gene TRBJ2-7, with TRBD2 matching 9 bases. Germline CDR1 is MRHNA and CDR2 is SNTAGT. The CDR3 is 19 amino acids. Trimming at V came to 6 bases and at J to 6 bases, leaving 24 bases not matched to a gene. The CDR3 reads CASSPRGGSGSSFLGEQYF. The CDR3 DNA is TGTGCCAGCAGCCCCCGGGGTGGTAGCGGGAGCTCCTTCCTGGGCGAGCAGTACTTC.

The rearrangement uses TRBV29-1 and TRBJ1-1, with a possible D match to TRBD1 (5 bases). CDR3 length: 13 residues. The V gene's germline CDR1 is SQVTM and CDR2 ANQGSEA. V lost 6 bases and J lost 1, with 12 bases in between. This chain's CDR3 is CSVPGVTNTEAFF. The CDR3 coding sequence is TGCAGCGTCCCGGGGGTCACGAACACTGAAGCTTTCTTT.

This clone is a singleton in its sample. J is TRBJ1-4 and V is TRBV5-1; D is unresolved. Trimming took 2 bases from V and 0 from J, leaving 11 bases between them. This CDR3 contains 16 residues. CDR1 and CDR2 (germline): SGHRS, YFSETQ. The CDR3 DNA sequence: TGCGCCAGCAGCTTAGTACGCCGAGCAACTAATGAAAAACTGTTTTTT. This gives the protein CASSLVRRATNEKLFF.